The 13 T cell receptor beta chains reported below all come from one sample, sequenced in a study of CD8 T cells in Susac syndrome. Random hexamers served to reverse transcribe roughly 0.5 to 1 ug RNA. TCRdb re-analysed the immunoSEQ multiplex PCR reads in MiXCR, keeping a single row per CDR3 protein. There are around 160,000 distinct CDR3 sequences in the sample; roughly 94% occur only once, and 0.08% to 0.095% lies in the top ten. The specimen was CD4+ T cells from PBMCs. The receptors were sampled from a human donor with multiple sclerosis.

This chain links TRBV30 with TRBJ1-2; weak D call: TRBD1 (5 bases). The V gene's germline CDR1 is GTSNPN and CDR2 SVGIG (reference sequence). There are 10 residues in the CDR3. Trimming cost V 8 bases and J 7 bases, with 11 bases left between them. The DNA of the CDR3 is TGTGCCACCTGGGGCGGTGGCTACACCTTC. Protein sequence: CATWGGGYTF.

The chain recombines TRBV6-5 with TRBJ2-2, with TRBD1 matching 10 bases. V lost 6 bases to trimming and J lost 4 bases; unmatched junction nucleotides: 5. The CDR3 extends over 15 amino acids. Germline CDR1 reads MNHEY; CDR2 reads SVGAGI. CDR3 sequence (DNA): TGTGCCAGCAGCCCCGGGACAGGGGCCACCGGGGAGCTGTTTTTT. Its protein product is CASSPGTGATGELFF.

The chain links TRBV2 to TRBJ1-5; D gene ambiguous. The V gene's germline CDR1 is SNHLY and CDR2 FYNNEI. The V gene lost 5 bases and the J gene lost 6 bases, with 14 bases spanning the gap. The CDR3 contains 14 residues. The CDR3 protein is CASSLVVASQPQHF. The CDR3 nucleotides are TGTGCCAGCAGTTTGGTAGTGGCGAGTCAGCCCCAGCATTTT.

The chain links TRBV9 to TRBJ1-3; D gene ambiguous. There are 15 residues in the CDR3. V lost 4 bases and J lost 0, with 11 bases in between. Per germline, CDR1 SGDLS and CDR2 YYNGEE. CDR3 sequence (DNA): TGTGCCAGCAGCACCGGGCCAACCTCTGGAAACACCATATATTTT. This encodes CASSTGPTSGNTIYF.

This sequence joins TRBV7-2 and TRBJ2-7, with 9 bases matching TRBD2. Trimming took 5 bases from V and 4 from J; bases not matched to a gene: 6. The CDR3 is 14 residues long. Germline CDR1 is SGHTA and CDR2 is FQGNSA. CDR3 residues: CASSPGLAQYEQYF. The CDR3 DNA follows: TGTGCCAGCAGCCCGGGACTAGCTCAATACGAGCAGTACTTC.

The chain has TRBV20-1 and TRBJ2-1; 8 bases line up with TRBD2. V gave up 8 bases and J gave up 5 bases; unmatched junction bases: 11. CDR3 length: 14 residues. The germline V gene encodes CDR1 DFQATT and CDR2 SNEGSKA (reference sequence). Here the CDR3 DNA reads TGCAGTTCACCTCCTAGCGGGTGGGACAATGAGCAGTTCTTC. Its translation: CSSPPSGWDNEQFF.

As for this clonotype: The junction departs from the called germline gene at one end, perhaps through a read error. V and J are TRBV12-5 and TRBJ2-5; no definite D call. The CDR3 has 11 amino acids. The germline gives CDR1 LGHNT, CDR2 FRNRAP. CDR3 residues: CASVLVETQYF. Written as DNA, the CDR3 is TGTGCTAGTGTTTTGGTGGAGACCCAGTACTTC.

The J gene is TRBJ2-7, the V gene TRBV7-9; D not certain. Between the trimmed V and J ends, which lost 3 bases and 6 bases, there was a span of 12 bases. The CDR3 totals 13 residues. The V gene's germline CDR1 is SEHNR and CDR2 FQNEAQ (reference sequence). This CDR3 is CASSFTASLEQYF. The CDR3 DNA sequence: TGTGCCAGCAGCTTTACAGCGAGCCTCGAGCAGTACTTC.

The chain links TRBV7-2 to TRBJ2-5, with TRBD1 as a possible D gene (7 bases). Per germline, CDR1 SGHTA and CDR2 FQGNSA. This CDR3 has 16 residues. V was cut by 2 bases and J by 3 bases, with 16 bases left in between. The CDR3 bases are TGTGCCAGCAGCTTATTGGGGGGACAGCTAAAAGAGACCCAGTACTTC. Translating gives CASSLLGGQLKETQYF.

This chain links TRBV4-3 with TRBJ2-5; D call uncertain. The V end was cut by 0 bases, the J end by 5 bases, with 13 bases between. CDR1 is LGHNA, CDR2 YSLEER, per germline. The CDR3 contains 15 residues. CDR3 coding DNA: TGCGCCAGCAGCCAAGATTTTGGCTCAGTCGAGACCCAGTACTTC. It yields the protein CASSQDFGSVETQYF.

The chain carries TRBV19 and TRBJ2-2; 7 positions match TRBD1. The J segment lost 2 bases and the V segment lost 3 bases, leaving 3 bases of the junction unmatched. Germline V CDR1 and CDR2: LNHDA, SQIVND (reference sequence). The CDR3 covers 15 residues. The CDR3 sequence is CASSIGTANTGELFF. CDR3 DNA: TGTGCCAGTAGTATCGGGACAGCCAACACCGGGGAGCTGTTTTTT. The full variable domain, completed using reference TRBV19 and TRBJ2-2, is DGGITQSPKYLFRKEGQNVTLSCEQNLNHDAMYWYRQDPGQGLRLIYYSQIVNDFQKGDIAEGYSVSREKKESFPLTVTSAQKNPTAFYLCASSIGTANTGELFFGEGSRLTVL.

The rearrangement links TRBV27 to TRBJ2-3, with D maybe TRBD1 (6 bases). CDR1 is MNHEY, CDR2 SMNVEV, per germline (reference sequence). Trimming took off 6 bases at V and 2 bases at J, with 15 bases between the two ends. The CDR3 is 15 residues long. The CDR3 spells CASSRYRASTDTQYF. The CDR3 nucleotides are TGTGCCAGCAGCCGATACAGGGCCTCCACAGATACGCAGTATTTT.

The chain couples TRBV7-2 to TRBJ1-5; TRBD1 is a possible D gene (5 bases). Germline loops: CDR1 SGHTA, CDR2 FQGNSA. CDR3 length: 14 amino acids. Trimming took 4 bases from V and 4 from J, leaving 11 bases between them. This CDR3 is CASSSQGVNQPQHF. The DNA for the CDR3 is TGTGCCAGCAGCTCCCAGGGAGTAAATCAGCCCCAGCATTTT.